This TCR beta chain appears in the sequencing data of a study of metastatic and nonmetastatic thyroid tumors. Overall study findings and caveats: According to reports, the diversity of TCR beta was significantly higher in malignant thyroid tumors than in benign nodules, and this held in both blood and tumor samples.

There were no patients who had received any treatment before thyroid surgery. With respect to this clone: What it binds is unknown.

TCRdb re-processed the PCR reads through MiXCR. The table includes about 40,000 clones, roughly 27% detected once. V was cut by 3 bases and J by 5 bases, with 17 bases left in between. The CDR3 is 16 residues long. The sequence was collected from a male donor with papillary thyroid cancer or a benign thyroid nodule (not recorded which). Some clones in this sample may be carry-over from other donors' samples. Sequenced: blood. The chain recombines TRBV12-3 or TRBV12-4 with TRBJ1-5, with D possibly being TRBD1 (5 bases). CDR3 loop: CASSFDFWGVYQPQHF. CDR3 nucleotides: TGTGCCAGCAGTTTCGATTTTTGGGGGGTCTATCAGCCCCAGCATTTT.